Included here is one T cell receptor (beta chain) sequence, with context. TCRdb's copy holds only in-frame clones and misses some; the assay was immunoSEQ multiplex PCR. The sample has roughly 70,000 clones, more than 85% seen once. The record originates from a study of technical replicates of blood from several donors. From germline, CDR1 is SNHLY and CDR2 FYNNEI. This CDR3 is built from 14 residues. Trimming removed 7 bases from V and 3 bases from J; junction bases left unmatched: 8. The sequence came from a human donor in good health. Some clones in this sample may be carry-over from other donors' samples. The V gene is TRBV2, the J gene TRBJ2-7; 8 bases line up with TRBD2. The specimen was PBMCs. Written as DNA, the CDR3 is TGTGCCAGCACCTCCCCCGGGAGGGGCTACGAGCAGTACTTC. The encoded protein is CASTSPGRGYEQYF.